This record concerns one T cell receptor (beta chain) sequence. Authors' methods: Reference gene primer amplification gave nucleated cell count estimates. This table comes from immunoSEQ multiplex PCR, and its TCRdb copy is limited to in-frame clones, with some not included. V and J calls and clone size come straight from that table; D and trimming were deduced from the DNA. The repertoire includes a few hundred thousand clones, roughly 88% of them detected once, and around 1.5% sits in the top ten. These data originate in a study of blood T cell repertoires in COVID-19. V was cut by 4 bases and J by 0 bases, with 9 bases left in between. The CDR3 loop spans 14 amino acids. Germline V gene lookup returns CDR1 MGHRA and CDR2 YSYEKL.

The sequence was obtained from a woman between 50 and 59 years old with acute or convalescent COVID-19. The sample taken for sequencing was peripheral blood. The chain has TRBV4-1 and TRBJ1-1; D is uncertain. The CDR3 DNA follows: TGCGCCAGCAGCCTTAGTACCATGAACACTGAAGCTTTCTTT. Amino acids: CASSLSTMNTEAFF.